The 10 T cell receptor beta chains reported below all come from one sample, sequenced in a study of blood T cell repertoires in COVID-19. Method: immunoSEQ multiplex PCR; TCRdb's copy keeps in-frame clones and lacks some. Altogether about 270,000 clones are present, around nine tenths being singletons, with the ten largest covering approximately 9%. The sequenced sample consisted of peripheral blood. These receptors all stem from a middle-aged man with active or convalescent COVID-19.

This clone has a single count. This sequence joins TRBV10-3 and TRBJ2-2, with no clear D. This CDR3 spans 13 amino acids. Trimming cost V 6 bases and J 2 bases, with 7 bases left between them. Germline V lookup: CDR1 ENHRY, CDR2 SYGVKD. The CDR3 is CAISPPNTGELFF. The CDR3, as DNA: TGTGCCATCAGCCCCCCTAACACCGGGGAGCTGTTTTTT.

To note about this clone: This same CDR3 is encoded by further DNA sequences in the sample. The CDR3 nucleotides are TGTGCCAGCAGTCCCTATAGCAATCAGCCCCAGCATTTT. Protein product: CASSPYSNQPQHF. The gene calls are TRBV6-5 and TRBJ1-5; D gene unclear. Germline V CDR1 and CDR2: MNHEY, SVGAGI. This CDR3 comprises 13 residues. The germline V and J ends were trimmed by 5 bases and 0 bases, with 5 bases remaining between them.

The chain joins TRBV19 to TRBJ2-3; D is possibly TRBD1 (5 bases). The CDR3 spans 14 residues. Looked up from germline, CDR1 is LNHDA and CDR2 is SQIVND (reference sequence). Trimming removed 3 bases at V and 4 bases at J, with 11 bases between. CDR3 loop: CASSIQGNPDTQYF. CDR3 nucleotide sequence: TGTGCCAGTAGTATTCAGGGAAACCCAGATACGCAGTATTTT.

The V and J genes are TRBV18 and TRBJ2-5; 8 nucleotides match TRBD2. This CDR3 spans 15 amino acids. J lost 6 bases, V lost 3 bases, and 9 bases had no gene match. CDR1 KGHSH and CDR2 LQKENI come from the germline V gene. In DNA, the CDR3 is TGTGCCAGCTCACCCCCCGGGAGGGGGGCGAAGACCCAGTACTTC. This sequence encodes CASSPPGRGAKTQYF.

This clone has a single count. The chain has TRBV5-6 and TRBJ2-6; TRBD1 matches 8 bases. CDR1 and CDR2 (germline): SGHDT, YYEEEE. V lost 1 base to trimming and J lost 1 base; unmatched junction nucleotides: 7. The CDR3 length is 18 residues. The CDR3 bases are TGTGCCAGCAGCTTGACGGCAGGGGGCCCATCTGGGGCCAACGTCCTGACTTTC. The encoded protein is CASSLTAGGPSGANVLTF.

The rearrangement links TRBV5-4 to TRBJ2-2; 8 bases are a match to TRBD1. V shed 5 bases and J 5 bases; nucleotides not matched to a gene: 8. CDR3 length: 15 amino acids. The germline CDR1 and CDR2 sequences are SGHNT and YYREEE (reference sequence). CDR3 in DNA: TGTGCCAGCAGGCCAGGGACAGGCGCAACCGGGGAGCTGTTTTTT. This gives the protein CASRPGTGATGELFF.

V usage is TRBV6-5 and J usage is TRBJ2-5, with 13 bases aligning to TRBD2. CDR1 and CDR2 (germline): MNHEY, SVGAGI. With V trimmed by 4 bases and J by 1 base, 3 bases remained unmatched. The CDR3 is 16 amino acids. CDR3 protein: CASSFGLAGVQETQYF. CDR3 coding DNA: TGTGCCAGCAGTTTTGGACTAGCGGGGGTCCAAGAGACCCAGTACTTC.

The chain recombines TRBV12-2 with TRBJ2-5; the table names TRBD2, a call not compared with the DNA. TRBV12-2 constitutes a pseudogene. This CDR3 spans 10 amino acids. The CDR3 region is CARPRETQYF. The CDR3 DNA follows: TGTGCAAGACCTCGGGAGACCCAGTACTTC.

In the case of this clone: Other DNA sequences from this sample encode an identical CDR3 as well. The J gene is TRBJ1-1, the V gene TRBV7-9; 7 nucleotides match TRBD1. Germline V gene data show CDR1 as SEHNR and CDR2 as FQNEAQ (reference sequence). The CDR3 consists of 13 residues. V gave up 6 bases and J gave up 5 bases; unmatched junction bases: 6. The CDR3 sequence: CASSPTGSTEAFF. The CDR3, as DNA: TGTGCCAGCAGTCCGACAGGGTCGACTGAAGCTTTCTTT. Complete variable domain (other parts from reference TRBV7-9 and TRBJ1-1): DTGVSQNPRHKITKRGQNVTFRCDPISEHNRLYWYRQTLGQGPEFLTYFQNEAQLEKSRLLSDRFSAERPKGSFSTLEIQRTEQGDSAMYLCASSPTGSTEAFFGQGTRLTVV.

The chain is built from TRBV7-9 and TRBJ1-2, with D maybe TRBD1 (5 bases). CDR3 length: 16 residues. The V end lost 7 bases, the J end lost 5 bases, and 23 bases lay between the germline ends. Germline-derived CDR1 and CDR2 are SEHNR and FQNEAQ (reference sequence). The CDR3 protein is CASTERGGAGLYGYTF. The CDR3 DNA follows: TGTGCCAGCACCGAACGAGGAGGGGCGGGCCTTTATGGCTACACCTTC.